These 13 T cell receptor beta chains were sequenced from one sample in a study of blood T cells in healthy people across ages (dated by TCRdb to about 2015). The method behind the library was 5' RACE. Sequenced using an Illumina HiSeq 2500. A second PCR of roughly 7 to 11 cycles was run with a J-beta primer mix and a sample-barcoded 5' primer. Clones were called with MiXCR by TCRdb after fastp trimmed the public reads at Q25, and only in-frame beta chains were retained. Here each entry gathers all rows of one CDR3 protein and keeps the most common genes and DNA. Here the sample has 600,000 to 1,000,000 distinct CDR3 sequences; just under 25% occur a single time. Approximately 4% of the sample belongs to the ten largest clones. The sample was also reused in another study, on T cells of mothers and their children.

The sequencing sample was made of blood. All receptors derive from a boy between 5 and 17 years old in good health.

V gene TRBV4-3 combines with J gene TRBJ2-1; 7 bases line up with TRBD2. V lost 4 bases to trimming and J lost 5 bases; unmatched junction nucleotides: 8. CDR3 length: 15 residues. Germline CDR1 LGHNA, CDR2 YSLEER. CDR3 sequence (DNA): TGCGCCAGCAGCCCCCGGCTAGCGGTTGACAATGAGCAGTTCTTC. This codes for CASSPRLAVDNEQFF.

This clonotype showed up just a few times. The chain couples TRBV7-2 to TRBJ1-1; the D is unclear. V was cut by 5 bases and J by 4 bases, with 14 bases left in between. The germline gives CDR1 SGHTA, CDR2 FQGNSA. CDR3 size: 14 residues. This chain's CDR3 is CASSPAGLGTEAFF. Here the CDR3 DNA reads TGTGCCAGCAGCCCCGCCGGGTTGGGCACTGAAGCTTTCTTT.

This clonotype turned up a few times. The chain uses TRBV9 and TRBJ2-5; 10 bases fit TRBD2. Looked up from germline, CDR1 is SGDLS and CDR2 is YYNGEE. The V and J ends lost 7 bases and 3 bases, in that order; junction bases with no gene match: 9. This CDR3 contains 15 residues. CDR3 coding DNA: TGTGCCAGCCAGAGAGCGGGAGGGTCTGAAGAGACCCAGTACTTC. Amino acids: CASQRAGGSEETQYF. Looking up the rest from reference TRBV9 and TRBJ2-5 gives the full variable domain: DSGVTQTPKHLITATGQRVTLRCSPRSGDLSVYWYQQSLDQGLQFLIQYYNGEERAKGNILERFSAQQFPDLHSELNLSSLELGDSALYFCASQRAGGSEETQYFGPGTRLLVL.

The chain recombines TRBV14 with TRBJ1-4; perhaps TRBD1 as D (6 bases). The V gene's germline CDR1 is SGHDN and CDR2 FVKESK. The V and J ends lost 1 base and 3 bases respectively, with 12 bases between them. This CDR3 comprises 16 residues. In nucleotides, the CDR3 is TGTGCCAGCAGCCAAGGGCAGGGGACGGCTAATGAAAAACTGTTTTTT. Residues: CASSQGQGTANEKLFF.

The gene calls are TRBV5-5 and TRBJ2-1, with TRBD2 identical over 9 bases. The DNA end is more similar to TRBJ2-5, so the J call may be wrong. The CDR3 has 15 amino acids. Germline assignment: CDR1 SGHKS and CDR2 YYEKEE (reference sequence). This chain's CDR3 is CASSLPPLAGETQYF. DNA for the CDR3: TGTGCCAGCAGCTTGCCCCCACTAGCGGGAGAGACCCAGTACTTC.

The rearrangement uses TRBV29-1 and TRBJ2-1; D unresolved. The CDR3 extends over 15 amino acids. Looked up from germline, CDR1 is SQVTM and CDR2 is ANQGSEA. The V end was cut by 4 bases, the J end by 0 bases, with 13 bases between. The chain's CDR3 is CSVGAGTSSYNEQFF. The DNA of the CDR3 is TGCAGCGTTGGGGCAGGCACGAGCTCCTACAATGAGCAGTTCTTC.

V gene TRBV28 combines with J gene TRBJ1-4, with TRBD1 matching 10 bases. Germline-derived CDR1 and CDR2 are MDHEN and SYDVKM. With 5 bases clipped from V and 1 base from J, the junction kept 7 bases outside the gene matches. This CDR3 is 17 amino acids long. The CDR3 DNA reads TGTGCCAGCAGTGCGTCGGGACAGGGGCGAACTAATGAAAAACTGTTTTTT. It encodes CASSASGQGRTNEKLFF. Variable domain in full (rest from reference TRBV28 and TRBJ1-4): DVKVTQSSRYLVKRTGEKVFLECVQDMDHENMFWYRQDPGLGLRLIYFSYDVKMKEKGDIPEGYSVSREKKERFSLILESASTNQTSMYLCASSASGQGRTNEKLFFGSGTQLSVL.

The chain recombines TRBV12-3 or TRBV12-4 with TRBJ2-7; weak D call: TRBD2 (5 bases). The CDR3 sequence is 14 residues long. The V end was cut by 1 base, the J end by 6 bases, with 13 bases between. CDR3 in DNA: TGTGCCAGCAGTTTAGATGGAGGAATTACCGAGCAGTACTTC. Protein: CASSLDGGITEQYF.

The rearrangement links TRBV15 to TRBJ2-3; a possible D gene is TRBD2 (6 bases). Germline V gene lookup returns CDR1 LNHNV and CDR2 YYDKDF (reference sequence). The V and J ends lost 0 bases and 6 bases respectively, with 13 bases between them. The CDR3 has 15 residues. CDR3 sequence (DNA): TGTGCCACCAGCAGAGATGGGGCTGCGGGGGATACGCAGTATTTT. Protein product: CATSRDGAAGDTQYF.

The chain has TRBV28 and TRBJ2-1; D perhaps matches TRBD2 (5 bases). This CDR3 is built from 16 residues. Germline V gene data show CDR1 as MDHEN and CDR2 as SYDVKM. The ends were cut back, 2 bases at V and 5 bases at J, with 16 bases in the middle. This CDR3 is CASSLSAGWENNEQFF. In nucleotides, the CDR3 is TGTGCCAGCAGTTTAAGCGCCGGGTGGGAGAACAATGAGCAGTTCTTC.

The chain joins TRBV5-5 to TRBJ2-4, with TRBD1 matching 9 bases. CDR3 length equals 15 residues. From germline, CDR1 is SGHKS and CDR2 YYEKEE (reference sequence). V trimming: 4 bases; J trimming: 6 bases; junction bases outside the gene matches: 8. DNA of the CDR3: TGTGCCAGCAGCCTAACTGACAGGGGGGCAAACATTCAGTACTTC. As protein: CASSLTDRGANIQYF. The complete variable domain, with remaining parts taken from reference TRBV5-5 and TRBJ2-4, reads DAGVTQSPTHLIKTRGQQVTLRCSPISGHKSVSWYQQVLGQGPQFIFQYYEKEERGRGNFPDRFSARQFPNYSSELNVNALLLGDSALYLCASSLTDRGANIQYFGAGTRLSVL.

This clonotype came up a few times. The V call is TRBV6-2 or TRBV6-3, the J call TRBJ1-2, with TRBD1 as a possible D gene (6 bases). In germline, CDR1 is MNHEY, CDR2 SVGEGT. CDR3 length equals 15 residues. The germline V and J ends were trimmed by 0 bases and 6 bases, with 14 bases remaining between them. The CDR3 spells CASSYSAGARDGYTF. The CDR3 nucleotides are TGTGCCAGCAGTTACTCGGCGGGGGCTCGCGATGGCTACACCTTC.

This chain joins TRBV15 and TRBJ1-1, with D possibly TRBD1 on 6 matching bases. Germline V gene data show CDR1 as LNHNV and CDR2 as YYDKDF (reference sequence). This CDR3 contains 13 residues. The V and J ends lost 4 bases and 4 bases respectively, with 10 bases between them. CDR3 sequence (DNA): TGTGCCACCAGCAACTTACAGGGCACTGAAGCTTTCTTT. Amino acids: CATSNLQGTEAFF.